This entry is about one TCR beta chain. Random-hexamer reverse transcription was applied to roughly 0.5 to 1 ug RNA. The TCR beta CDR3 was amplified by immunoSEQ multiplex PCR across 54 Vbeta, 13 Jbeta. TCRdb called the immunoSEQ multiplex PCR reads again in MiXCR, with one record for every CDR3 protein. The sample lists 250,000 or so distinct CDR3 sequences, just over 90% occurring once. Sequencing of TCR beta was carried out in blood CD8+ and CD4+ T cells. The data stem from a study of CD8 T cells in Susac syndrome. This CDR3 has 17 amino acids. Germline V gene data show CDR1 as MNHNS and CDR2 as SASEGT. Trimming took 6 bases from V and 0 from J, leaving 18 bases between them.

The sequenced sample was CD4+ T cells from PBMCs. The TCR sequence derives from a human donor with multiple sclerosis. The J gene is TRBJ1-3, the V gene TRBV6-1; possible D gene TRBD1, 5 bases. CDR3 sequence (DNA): TGTGCCAGCAGCCCCCCTCAGGGCCCGCGCTCTGGAAACACCATATATTTT. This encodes CASSPPQGPRSGNTIYF.